This TCR beta chain is from a study of shared clonotypes between healthy human individuals. The assay used deep level. Measured with immunoSEQ multiplex PCR; TCRdb has only the in-frame clones, and not every one. The sample holds about 530,000 clones, about 96% seen once. Germline V gives CDR1 MDHEN, CDR2 SYDVKM. The CDR3 is made up of 14 amino acids. Between the trimmed V and J ends, which lost 6 bases and 13 bases, there was a span of 22 bases. The V call is TRBV28, the J call TRBJ2-1; tentatively, D is TRBD1 (5 bases). This TCR was recovered from a woman aged 25-40 years in good health. Sequenced input: naive CD4+ T cells sorted from blood. Documented subset: CD45RA+ positively selected. The CDR3 is CASSPALRQSFQFF. The CDR3 nucleotides are TGTGCCAGCAGCCCAGCCTTGAGACAGTCTTTTCAGTTCTTC.